This T cell receptor beta chain was recorded in a study of blood T cell repertoires in COVID-19. Looking at the study overall: From the United States, Italy and Spain came samples of acute and convalescent COVID-19.

The CDR3 contains 12 residues. CDR1 is SGHRS, CDR2 YFSETQ, per germline. The V and J ends lost 0 bases and 13 bases respectively, with 13 bases between them. This clone was counted once. Per the authors' pipeline: Amplification of reference gene primers provided the estimated nucleated cell counts. Assay: immunoSEQ multiplex PCR; the TCRdb copy retains only in-frame clones and omits some. The V and J calls and the clone size are those of that table, but D and trimming were determined from the DNA. The sample yields 400,000 to 550,000 clones, approximately 90% seen once. The clonotype originates from a woman aged 25 to 45 with acute or convalescent COVID-19. The specimen sequenced was peripheral blood. The chain uses TRBV5-1 and TRBJ2-5; D is unresolved. The CDR3 DNA reads as TGCGCCAGCAGCTTGGAAGACACTCCCCGGTACTTC. Residues: CASSLEDTPRYF.